This T cell receptor beta chain was profiled in a study of blood T cell repertoires in COVID-19. Overall study context: There were acute and convalescent COVID-19 samples, and they came from the United States, Italy and Spain.

This clone came up a few times. Germline-derived CDR1 and CDR2 are MNHNY and SVGAGI (reference sequence). Trimming cost V 5 bases and J 4 bases; bases outside gene matches: 16. There are 20 residues in the CDR3. The data were produced by immunoSEQ multiplex PCR, yet TCRdb's version contains in-frame clones alone and is incomplete. The sample gives roughly 75,000 clones, approximately 83% of which show up once; 28% is in the top ten. The TCR was taken from a man aged 70 or older with acute or convalescent COVID-19. The chain couples TRBV6-6 to TRBJ2-3; 15 bases are a match to TRBD2. Sequencing was carried out using peripheral blood. In nucleotides, the CDR3 is TGTGCCAGCAGTCGACTCGTGGGACTAGCGGGAGGTAGGGGGGCAGATACGCAGTATTTT. This encodes CASSRLVGLAGGRGADTQYF.